The present TCR beta chain was sequenced within a study of OX40 agonist ivuxolimab in advanced cancers. Across the study: The patients received agonistic anti-OX40 (CD134) antibody ivuxolimab. Ivuxolimab doses were 0.01, 0.1, 0.3, 1.5, 3 or 10 mg/kg every 2 weeks. Notes on the study in general: Blood T cells, both CD4+ and CD8+, expanded clonally by week 6 at 0.1 to 3.0 mg/kg.

Profiling relied on immunoSEQ multiplex PCR, and the TCRdb table lists in-frame clones only, not all of them. The sample carries more than 60,000 clones, over 60% recorded once. CDR3 length: 14 residues. Germline lookup yields CDR1 SGHAT and CDR2 FQNNGV. Concerning this clone: Its antigen remains unidentified. The junction departs from the called germline gene at one end, perhaps through a read error.

Baseline, cycle 4 day 1, and cycle 7 day 1 were the blood sampling points. This chain joins TRBV11-2 and TRBJ1-2; the D gene is possibly TRBD1 (5 bases). The specimen was CD4+ or CD8+ T cells sorted from blood, collected in a trial of the OX40 agonist ivuxolimab. This clonotype originated in an adult with an advanced solid tumor such as melanoma, head and neck, liver or kidney cancer. The CDR3 here is CASSLEVGVYGYTF. CDR3 nucleotide sequence: TGTGCCAGCAGCCTAGAAGTAGGGGTCTATGGCTACACCTTC.